The 6 T cell receptor beta chains below all came from one sample that was sequenced in a study of CD8 T cells in Susac syndrome. The authors reverse transcribed roughly 0.5 to 1 ug RNA with random hexamers. MiXCR, applied by TCRdb to the immunoSEQ multiplex PCR reads, yields one record per CDR3 protein. This table holds approximately 190,000 distinct CDR3 sequences, approximately 95% found once. Source material: CD8+ T cells from PBMCs. These receptors were obtained from a human donor with Susac syndrome.

This chain uses TRBV6-1 with TRBJ2-5, with D hard to call. This CDR3 is built from 12 residues. Germline V lookup: CDR1 MNHNS, CDR2 SASEGT. V gave up 4 bases and J gave up 3 bases, with 6 bases separating them. The CDR3 bases are TGTGCCAGCAGTGTCCTAGAAGAGACCCAGTACTTC. It codes for CASSVLEETQYF.

This clonotype was seen just once. V and J are TRBV20-1 and TRBJ2-1; D not resolved. The CDR3 contains 13 residues. Germline V gene sequence: CDR1 DFQATT, CDR2 SNEGSKA (reference sequence). V lost 3 bases to trimming and J lost 8 bases, with 14 bases between them. The CDR3 loop is CSARASGFDEQFF. The CDR3 DNA follows: TGCAGTGCTAGGGCGTCGGGTTTCGATGAGCAGTTCTTC.

The chain employs TRBV6-2 or TRBV6-3 and TRBJ2-7, with TRBD1 identical over 9 bases. The CDR3 is 15 residues long. Germline values: CDR1 MNHEY, CDR2 SVGEGT. Germline trimming cut 4 bases from V and 3 bases from J; bases unmatched to any gene: 7. CDR3 coding DNA: TGTGCCAGCAGTTCCCCGGACAGGGGAATCTACGAGCAGTACTTC. As protein: CASSSPDRGIYEQYF.

The chain has TRBV9 and TRBJ2-3, with TRBD2 matching over 14 bases. V lost 0 bases to trimming and J lost 2 bases; unmatched junction nucleotides: 5. The CDR3 totals 18 residues. Germline CDR1 SGDLS, CDR2 YYNGEE. The DNA of the CDR3 is TGTGCCAGCAGCGTAGCCGGGACTAGCGGGAGATACACAGATACGCAGTATTTT. This translates into CASSVAGTSGRYTDTQYF.

The chain employs TRBV5-1 and TRBJ2-7; D gene ambiguous. Between the trimmed V and J ends, which lost 0 bases and 7 bases, there was a span of 8 bases. This CDR3 has 12 residues. The germline V gene encodes CDR1 SGHRS and CDR2 YFSETQ. This CDR3 is CASSLVSGEQYF. The CDR3 bases are TGCGCCAGCAGCTTGGTATCTGGGGAGCAGTACTTC.

The chain is built from TRBV20-1 and TRBJ2-6; no clear D. With 3 bases removed from V and 2 bases from J, the gap between germline ends came to 5 bases. The CDR3 runs 13 residues. Germline lookup yields CDR1 DFQATT and CDR2 SNEGSKA (reference sequence). The CDR3 region is CSASRTGANVLTF. Written as DNA, the CDR3 is TGCAGTGCTAGCCGCACTGGGGCCAACGTCCTGACTTTC.